The next 14 T cell receptor beta chains were all read from a single sample in a study of pediatric ulcerative colitis. Sequenced by immunoSEQ multiplex PCR; TCRdb stores in-frame clones only, minus some. The table includes 32,000 or so clones, 82% detected once. Input material: blood. The receptors derive from a boy between 5 and 17 years old with severe ulcerative colitis.

The chain links TRBV25-1 to TRBJ2-6; possibly TRBD2 for D (5 bases). CDR1 and CDR2 from the germline V gene are MGHDK and SYGVNS. Trimming stripped 8 bases from V and 1 base from J, with 9 bases between. The CDR3 contains 14 residues. CDR3: CASRGQSGANVLTF. Here the CDR3 DNA reads TGTGCCAGCCGAGGGCAATCTGGGGCCAACGTCCTGACTTTC. Full variable domain (remainder filled in from reference TRBV25-1 and TRBJ2-6): EADIYQTPRYLVIGTGKKITLECSQTMGHDKMYWYQQDPGMELHLIHYSYGVNSTEKGDLSSESTVSRIRTEHFPLTLESARPSHTSQYLCASRGQSGANVLTFGAGSRLTVL.

The chain couples TRBV30 to TRBJ2-7, with a weak D call TRBD2 (7 bases). This CDR3 spans 14 amino acids. The germline V gene has CDR1 GTSNPN and CDR2 SVGIG (reference sequence). V shed 2 bases and J shed 5 bases, with 16 bases lying between them. The CDR3, as DNA: TGTGCCTGGAGTTTCGGGGGGCGATCGAACGAGCAGTACTTC. Protein sequence: CAWSFGGRSNEQYF.

This rearrangement joins TRBV10-1 to TRBJ2-1, with TRBD2 as a possible D gene (5 bases). This CDR3 has 13 amino acids. The V gene lost 0 bases and the J gene lost 9 bases, with 9 bases spanning the gap. Germline CDR1 reads WNHNN; CDR2 reads SYGVQD (reference sequence). The CDR3 DNA reads as TGCGCCAGCAGTGAGTCGAGGGTCCCTGAGCAGTTCTTC. Amino acids: CASSESRVPEQFF.

The chain employs TRBV4-3 and TRBJ2-5, with D unresolved. Trimming cost V 0 bases and J 4 bases, with 9 bases left between them. CDR1 is LGHNA and CDR2 is YSLEER in the germline V gene. The CDR3 is made up of 14 amino acids. The chain's CDR3 is CASSQELSGETQYF. CDR3 DNA sequence: TGCGCCAGCAGCCAAGAACTCTCTGGAGAGACCCAGTACTTC.

The chain links TRBV29-1 to TRBJ2-5, with D possibly TRBD2 on 7 matching bases. Trimming stripped 7 bases from V and 0 bases from J, with 24 bases between. Germline V CDR1 and CDR2: SQVTM, ANQGSEA. The CDR3 is 17 residues long. The CDR3 coding sequence is TGCAGCGACTACACCCCACATAAGGGGGGGAACCAAGAGACCCAGTACTTC. Protein product: CSDYTPHKGGNQETQYF.

This rearrangement joins TRBV30 to TRBJ2-7, with a tentative D call TRBD1 (5 bases). The CDR3 is 11 residues long. Trimming stripped 5 bases from V and 5 bases from J, with 10 bases between. CDR1 and CDR2 (germline): GTSNPN, SVGIG (reference sequence). This CDR3 is CAWGAVDEQYF. The CDR3 DNA reads TGTGCCTGGGGGGCGGTGGACGAGCAGTACTTC. Using reference TRBV30 and TRBJ2-7 for the parts outside the CDR3, the full variable domain is SQTIHQWPATLVQPVGSPLSLECTVEGTSNPNLYWYRQAAGRGLQLLFYSVGIGQISSEVPQNLSASRPQDRQFILSSKKLLLSDSGFYLCAWGAVDEQYFGPGTRLTVT.

The chain joins TRBV5-1 to TRBJ1-3; 8 positions match TRBD1. Trimming took 4 bases from V and 2 from J; bases not matched to a gene: 8. This CDR3 region has 16 residues. Germline-derived CDR1 and CDR2 are SGHRS and YFSETQ. The CDR3 here is CASSLTGGYAGNTIYF. The CDR3, as DNA: TGCGCCAGCAGCCTAACAGGGGGGTACGCTGGAAACACCATATATTTT.

This clone has more than one count but fewer than ten. This chain links TRBV9 with TRBJ1-6; 8 positions agree with TRBD1. The CDR3 loop spans 14 amino acids. After removal of 3 bases from V and 6 bases from J, the junction contained 2 bases not matched to a gene. Germline lookup yields CDR1 SGDLS and CDR2 YYNGEE. As DNA, the CDR3 is TGTGCCAGCAGCGACAGGGGGACTAATTCACCCCTCCACTTT. It codes for CASSDRGTNSPLHF. Full variable domain (remainder filled in from reference TRBV9 and TRBJ1-6): DSGVTQTPKHLITATGQRVTLRCSPRSGDLSVYWYQQSLDQGLQFLIQYYNGEERAKGNILERFSAQQFPDLHSELNLSSLELGDSALYFCASSDRGTNSPLHFGNGTRLTVT.

The chain recombines TRBV4-1 with TRBJ2-2, with D unresolved. The CDR3 runs to 14 residues. V was shortened by 0 bases and J by 9 bases, with 11 bases between the two germline ends. Germline V gives CDR1 MGHRA, CDR2 YSYEKL. CDR3 in DNA: TGCGCCAGCAGCCAAGAGCGTAGTTCTAGGGAGCTGTTTTTT. As protein: CASSQERSSRELFF.

The chain has TRBV19 and TRBJ2-5; D possibly corresponds to TRBD2 (6 bases). This CDR3 has 17 residues. Trimming cost V 7 bases and J 5 bases, with 26 bases left between them. CDR1 and CDR2 from the germline V gene are LNHDA and SQIVND (reference sequence). CDR3 nucleotide sequence: TGTGCCAGTACCCTTTTATACAAGGCGGGGATACTGGAGACCCAGTACTTC. This sequence encodes CASTLLYKAGILETQYF.

V is TRBV30 and J is TRBJ1-2; possibly TRBD1 for D (6 bases). The CDR3 totals 12 residues. V shed 4 bases and J shed 2 bases, with 8 bases lying between them. Germline loops: CDR1 GTSNPN, CDR2 SVGIG (reference sequence). CDR3 amino acids: CAWTGTNYGYTF. As DNA, the CDR3 is TGTGCCTGGACCGGGACAAACTATGGCTACACCTTC.

This sequence joins TRBV4-2 and TRBJ2-1; D not certain. V lost 0 bases and J lost 9, with 3 bases in between. The CDR3 sequence is 11 residues long. CDR1 is LGHNA and CDR2 is YNFKEQ in the germline V gene. CDR3 in amino acids: CASSQDVEQFF. Written as DNA, the CDR3 is TGTGCCAGCAGCCAAGATGTTGAGCAGTTCTTC.

V and J are TRBV6-5 and TRBJ1-5; 7 nucleotides line up with TRBD1. This CDR3 is 14 amino acids long. Germline assignment: CDR1 MNHEY and CDR2 SVGAGI. V dropped 6 bases and J dropped 2; count of bases not matched to a gene: 4. The CDR3: CASRTGTGNQPQHF. The CDR3, as DNA: TGTGCCAGCAGAACCGGGACAGGCAATCAGCCCCAGCATTTT.

The genes are TRBV7-2 and TRBJ2-5, with 8 bases fitting TRBD2. Trimming took 5 bases from V and 2 from J; bases not matched to a gene: 7. Germline loops: CDR1 SGHTA, CDR2 FQGNSA. The CDR3 contains 15 residues. The CDR3 sequence is CASSNSGVGQETQYF. The DNA for the CDR3 is TGTGCCAGCAGCAATAGCGGGGTTGGTCAAGAGACCCAGTACTTC.